The 21 T cell receptor beta chains listed next were all sequenced from one sample in a study of blood T cell repertoires in COVID-19. Assay used: immunoSEQ multiplex PCR; TCRdb lists only in-frame clones, some missing. The sample includes approximately 200,000 clones, around nine tenths of them seen just once. The sample comprised PBMCs or T cells enriched from blood (not recorded which). Receptor source: a man younger than 45 who had recovered from COVID-19.

The V gene is TRBV4-1, the J gene TRBJ1-2, with D perhaps matching TRBD1 (5 bases). The V gene's germline CDR1 is MGHRA and CDR2 YSYEKL. The CDR3 contains 15 residues. V lost 3 bases to trimming and J lost 8 bases, with 19 bases between them. The CDR3 coding sequence is TGCGCCAGCAGCCAGCGTCTCGCAGGGAATATAGGCTACACCTTC. As protein: CASSQRLAGNIGYTF.

The chain couples TRBV11-1 to TRBJ1-4; 7 bases match TRBD1. Germline V gene lookup returns CDR1 SGHAT and CDR2 FQDESV (reference sequence). The length of the CDR3 is 15 residues. J gave up 8 bases and V 3 bases, and 9 bases lay outside the gene matches. The CDR3 DNA is TGTGCCAGCAGCTTGGAAGGAGGGGGCCGGGAAAAACTGTTTTTT. This codes for CASSLEGGGREKLFF.

CDR3 sequence reads: CASSLRTANTEAFF. As DNA, the CDR3 is TGTGCCAGCAGTCTCCGGACAGCGAACACTGAAGCTTTCTTT. The chain recombines TRBV6-5 with TRBJ1-1; D might be TRBD1 (6 bases). Looked up from germline, CDR1 is MNHEY and CDR2 is SVGAGI. There are 14 residues in the CDR3. Trimming shortened V by 5 bases and J by 1 base, and 11 bases separated the two germline ends.

This clone was picked up one time. The chain combines TRBV27 with TRBJ1-5; possibly TRBD1 for D (5 bases). The CDR3 extends over 14 amino acids. Looked up from germline, CDR1 is MNHEY and CDR2 is SMNVEV (reference sequence). V lost 6 bases, J lost 4 bases, and 13 bases lay in between. The CDR3 sequence: CASRRQWPNQPQHF. DNA of the CDR3: TGTGCCAGCAGGAGACAGTGGCCTAATCAGCCCCAGCATTTT.

The genes are TRBV6-5 and TRBJ1-1; D may be TRBD1 (5 bases). V lost 2 bases, J lost 1 base, and 8 bases lay in between. The CDR3 sequence is 14 residues long. Germline V lookup: CDR1 MNHEY, CDR2 SVGAGI. The DNA for the CDR3 is TGTGCCAGCAGTTACGTCGGGGGGAACACTGAAGCTTTCTTT. This encodes CASSYVGGNTEAFF.

V gene TRBV28 combines with J gene TRBJ1-5; 9 nucleotides align to TRBD1. In germline, CDR1 is MDHEN, CDR2 SYDVKM. The length of the CDR3 is 16 residues. V shed 6 bases, J shed 5 bases, and the junction held 11 bases outside the gene matches. In DNA form, the CDR3 reads TGTGCCAGCAGGAACAGGGGGCAAAGGTGGGATCAGCCCCAGCATTTT. As protein: CASRNRGQRWDQPQHF. The variable domain in full, with the rest retrieved from reference TRBV28 and TRBJ1-5, is DVKVTQSSRYLVKRTGEKVFLECVQDMDHENMFWYRQDPGLGLRLIYFSYDVKMKEKGDIPEGYSVSREKKERFSLILESASTNQTSMYLCASRNRGQRWDQPQHFGDGTRLSIL.

The J gene is TRBJ1-2, the V gene TRBV29-1; 9 bases align to TRBD1. This CDR3 spans 13 amino acids. J lost 8 bases, V lost 1 base, and 5 bases had no gene match. Germline V gene lookup returns CDR1 SQVTM and CDR2 ANQGSEA. The CDR3 DNA is TGCAGCGTTGAAGTCGACAGGGGGGACGGCTACACCTTC. Its protein product is CSVEVDRGDGYTF.

This sequence joins TRBV7-9 and TRBJ1-2; possible D gene TRBD1, 6 bases. Trimming removed 2 bases at V and 7 bases at J, with 11 bases between. Looked up from germline, CDR1 is SEHNR and CDR2 is FQNEAQ (reference sequence). The CDR3 loop spans 13 amino acids. CDR3 protein: CASSLSDRPGYTF. The CDR3 DNA is TGTGCCAGCAGCTTATCCGACAGGCCTGGCTACACCTTC.

This chain connects TRBV9 to TRBJ1-2, with 8 bases that match TRBD1. Trimming took 2 bases from V and 4 from J; bases not matched to a gene: 4. The CDR3 has 14 residues. Germline CDR1 and CDR2: SGDLS and YYNGEE. In nucleotides, the CDR3 is TGTGCCAGCAGCGTCTCCGGGACAGGCTATGGCTACACCTTC. Its protein product is CASSVSGTGYGYTF.

This chain links TRBV20-1 with TRBJ2-7, with D uncertain. CDR1 and CDR2 (germline): DFQATT, SNEGSKA (reference sequence). This CDR3 is 11 amino acids long. V was clipped by 7 bases and J by 0 bases, with 7 bases between them. The CDR3 reads CSGGLSYEQYF. The CDR3 nucleotides read TGCAGTGGAGGCCTCTCCTACGAGCAGTACTTC.

The chain employs TRBV3-1 (or the pseudogene TRBV3-2) and TRBJ1-1, with TRBD1 matching 7 bases. V lost 5 bases and J lost 3; bases outside the gene matches: 6. Germline assignment: CDR1 LGHDT and CDR2 YNNKEL (reference sequence). The CDR3 runs to 14 residues. CDR3 amino acids: CASSAYRGDTEAFF. The CDR3 DNA follows: TGTGCCAGCAGCGCATACAGGGGAGACACTGAAGCTTTCTTT.

This clone was observed a single time. The CDR3 nucleotides read TGTGCCAGCAGCTTATCCGGGGGTCGAGAGACCCAGTACTTC. It is translated as CASSLSGGRETQYF. The V and J genes are TRBV7-8 and TRBJ2-5, with D tentatively TRBD2 (6 bases). CDR1 and CDR2 (germline): SGHVS, FQNEAQ. The CDR3 runs to 14 residues. V dropped 2 bases and J dropped 4 bases, with 11 bases sitting between them.

The chain has TRBV6-4 and TRBJ1-5, with 7 bases that match TRBD1. Germline loops: CDR1 MRHNA, CDR2 SNTAGT. J lost 2 bases, V lost 6 bases, and 7 bases had no gene match. There are 15 residues in the CDR3. The CDR3 here is CASSEPGQCNQPQHF. DNA of the CDR3: TGTGCCAGCAGCGAACCGGGACAGTGCAATCAGCCCCAGCATTTT.

J is TRBJ2-7 and V is TRBV18, with 7 bases aligning to TRBD2. Trimming removed 2 bases from V and 2 bases from J; junction bases left unmatched: 12. Germline V gene sequence: CDR1 KGHSH, CDR2 LQKENI. The CDR3 totals 17 residues. The CDR3: CASSPSGTDRRAYEQYF. CDR3 DNA sequence: TGTGCCAGCTCACCAAGCGGGACTGATAGAAGGGCCTACGAGCAGTACTTC. The full variable domain, with the rest looked up from reference TRBV18 and TRBJ2-7, is NAGVMQNPRHLVRRRGQEARLRCSPMKGHSHVYWYRQLPEEGLKFMVYLQKENIIDESGMPKERFSAEFPKEGPSILRIQQVVRGDSAAYFCASSPSGTDRRAYEQYFGPGTRLTVT.

The rearrangement links TRBV5-1 to TRBJ1-1; perhaps TRBD1 as D (6 bases). The CDR3 is 12 residues long. Germline loops: CDR1 SGHRS, CDR2 YFSETQ. The V end lost 5 bases, the J end lost 5 bases, and 10 bases lay between the germline ends. Here the CDR3 DNA reads TGCGCCAGCAGTTTGACAGGAACTGAAGCTTTCTTT. Its translation is CASSLTGTEAFF.

The genes are TRBV2 and TRBJ2-7, with 8 bases lining up with TRBD2. This CDR3 spans 11 amino acids. V gave up 10 bases and J gave up 6 bases; unmatched junction bases: 5. Germline values: CDR1 SNHLY, CDR2 FYNNEI. The DNA of the CDR3 is TGTGCCAAGCGGGGGTCGGGCGAGCAGTACTTC. This sequence encodes CAKRGSGEQYF. Based on the CDR3 plus reference TRBV2 and TRBJ2-7, the full variable domain is EPEVTQTPSHQVTQMGQEVILRCVPISNHLYFYWYRQILGQKVEFLVSFYNNEISEKSEIFDDQFSVERPDGSNFTLKIRSTKLEDSAMYFCAKRGSGEQYFGPGTRLTVT.

The chain joins TRBV11-2 to TRBJ2-2; possibly TRBD2 for D (6 bases). The CDR3 has 15 residues. The V and J ends lost 7 bases and 5 bases respectively, with 17 bases between them. Looked up from germline, CDR1 is SGHAT and CDR2 is FQNNGV. This CDR3 reads CASTPERRGTGELFF. The CDR3 bases are TGTGCCAGCACCCCGGAGCGGAGGGGTACCGGGGAGCTGTTTTTT.

The chain joins TRBV7-8 to TRBJ2-2, with D perhaps matching TRBD1 (6 bases). Germline V gene lookup returns CDR1 SGHVS and CDR2 FQNEAQ. This CDR3 has 15 residues. V was cut by 5 bases and J by 1 base, with 11 bases left in between. The CDR3 DNA reads as TGTGCCAGCAGCCCGCCGGGACAGAACACCGGGGAGCTGTTTTTT. Protein product: CASSPPGQNTGELFF.

The J gene is TRBJ2-3, the V gene TRBV7-2; 9 bases agree with TRBD2. Germline V lookup: CDR1 SGHTA, CDR2 FQGNSA. Losses at the gene ends were 0 bases for V and 6 bases for J; bases not matched to a gene: 4. The CDR3 runs 15 residues. CDR3: CASSLAAGGYDTQYF. The CDR3, as DNA: TGTGCCAGCAGCTTAGCGGCGGGAGGGTATGATACGCAGTATTTT.

CDR3 in DNA: TGTGCCACGGGGACTAGCGGGAGTATCTGGGATACGCAGTATTTT. Translated: CATGTSGSIWDTQYF. The chain joins TRBV6-5 to TRBJ2-3; 14 bases are shared with TRBD2. This CDR3 contains 15 residues. Looked up from germline, CDR1 is MNHEY and CDR2 is SVGAGI. V was pared by 10 bases and J by 6 bases, with 9 bases of the junction left unmatched.

This clone was seen a single time. This sequence joins TRBV5-4 and TRBJ2-7; 12 positions agree with TRBD1. Looked up from germline, CDR1 is SGHNT and CDR2 is YYREEE (reference sequence). This CDR3 is built from 16 residues. After removal of 0 bases from V and 7 bases from J, the junction contained 8 bases not matched to a gene. CDR3 nucleotides: TGTGCCAGCAGCTTGGCCGGGACAGGGGGCCTTAAGGAGCAGTACTTC. The encoded protein is CASSLAGTGGLKEQYF.